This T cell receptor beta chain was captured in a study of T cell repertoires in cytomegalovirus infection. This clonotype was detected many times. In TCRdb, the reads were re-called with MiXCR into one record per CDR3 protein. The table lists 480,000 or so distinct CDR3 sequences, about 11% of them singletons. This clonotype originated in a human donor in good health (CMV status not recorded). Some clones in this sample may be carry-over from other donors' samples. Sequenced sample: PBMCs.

The CDR3 nucleotides are TGTGCCAGCAGCTTAGGGACCTTTGGGATCTACGAGCAGTACTTC. As protein: CASSLGTFGIYEQYF. The rearrangement uses TRBV7-3 and TRBJ2-7; either TRBD1 or TRBD2 may fit D (5 bases each). The CDR3 covers 15 residues. The V gene's germline CDR1 is SGHTA and CDR2 FQGTGA. V was pared by 2 bases and J by 3 bases, with 14 bases between.